The present entry profiles one TCR beta chain with its context. The CDR3 extends over 13 amino acids. V shed 5 bases and J 5 bases; nucleotides not matched to a gene: 5. CDR1 is LGHDT and CDR2 is YNNKEL in the germline V gene (reference sequence). These data are taken from a study of blood T cell repertoires in COVID-19. Study background: The origin of the acute and convalescent COVID-19 samples was the United States, Italy and Spain. Nucleic acid was either cDNA or gDNA, and it came from T cells, B-cell-depleted T cells, or PBMCs.

In the study's own analysis: How many nucleated cells were present was estimated from reference gene primer amplification. Repertoires were generated with immunoSEQ multiplex PCR, while TCRdb's copy carries only in-frame clones and drops some. For V, J and clone size, that table is used; D and trimming come from the DNA. The sample lists 35,000 to 55,000 clones, over 80% occurring once. This TCR was sampled from a human donor in a cohort sampled during active COVID-19. Sequenced: peripheral blood. This chain joins TRBV3-1 (or the pseudogene TRBV3-2) and TRBJ2-5, with TRBD1 identical over 7 bases. In DNA, the CDR3 is TGTGCCAGCAGCAGACAGGGTGGTGAGACCCAGTACTTC. Its translation: CASSRQGGETQYF.